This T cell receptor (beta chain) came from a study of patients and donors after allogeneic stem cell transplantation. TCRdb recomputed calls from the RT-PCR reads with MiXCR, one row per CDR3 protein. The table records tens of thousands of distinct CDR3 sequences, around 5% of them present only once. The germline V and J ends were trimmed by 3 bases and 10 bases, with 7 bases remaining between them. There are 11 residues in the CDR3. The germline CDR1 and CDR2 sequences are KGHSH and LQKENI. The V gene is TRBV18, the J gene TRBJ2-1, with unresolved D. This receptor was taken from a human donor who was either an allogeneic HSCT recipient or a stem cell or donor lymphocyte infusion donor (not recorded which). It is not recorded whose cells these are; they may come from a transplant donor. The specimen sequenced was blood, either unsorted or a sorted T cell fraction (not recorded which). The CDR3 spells CASSPSWEQFF. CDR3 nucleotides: TGTGCCAGCTCACCTTCGTGGGAGCAGTTCTTC.